The source of this T cell receptor (beta chain) is a study of T cells in women clearing cervical HPV infection. Study context: Blood came at first lesion visit for cases, post-clearance for controls. Cases' blood sampling followed lesion detection by median approximately 150 days (90 to 200). Only a few women had HLA typing results available.

The repertoire was sequenced with immunoSEQ multiplex PCR; TCRdb's copy has only in-frame clones and lacks some. The clone table shows around 28,000 clones, with the ten largest holding 4.2%. Notes on this clone: The CDR3 end lies 3 residues beyond the end of the read and is filled in from the germline J gene.

Germline CDR1 is MNHEY and CDR2 is SVGEGT. The ends were cut back, 0 bases at V and 7 bases at J, with 10 bases in the middle. The CDR3 has 14 amino acids. Material: blood buffy coat. This receptor was obtained from a woman between 18 and 70 years old with a cervical HPV16 infection that either progressed to CIN3+ or cleared (not recorded which). The V call is TRBV6-2 or TRBV6-3, the J call TRBJ1-3; TRBD1 might be the D (5 bases). The CDR3 region is CASSYSGRENTIYF. The covered CDR3 bases are TGTGCCAGCAGTTACTCCGGCAGGGAGAACACC.